The 16 T cell receptor beta chains in this list originate from one sample, sequenced in a study of T cell responses to AZD1222 COVID-19 vaccine. Clones were sequenced by immunoSEQ multiplex PCR, and TCRdb holds only the in-frame ones, with some missing. The repertoire holds around 150,000 clones, with roughly 88% as singletons. Sequences were derived from peripheral blood, sampled on day 0 of MenACWY control vaccination. These receptor sequences come from an adult in good health.

The rearrangement joins TRBV19 to TRBJ1-6; D perhaps matches TRBD1 (6 bases). Trimming left V 4 bases short and J 7 bases short, with 11 bases between. CDR1 is LNHDA, CDR2 SQIVND, per germline (reference sequence). The CDR3 contains 14 residues. CDR3 sequence: CASSTQTGNSPLHF. CDR3 nucleotides: TGTGCCAGTAGTACCCAGACAGGAAATTCACCCCTCCACTTT. The variable domain in full, completed from reference TRBV19 and TRBJ1-6, reads DGGITQSPKYLFRKEGQNVTLSCEQNLNHDAMYWYRQDPGQGLRLIYYSQIVNDFQKGDIAEGYSVSREKKESFPLTVTSAQKNPTAFYLCASSTQTGNSPLHFGNGTRLTVT.

The chain recombines TRBV11-2 with TRBJ1-1; TRBD1 matches at 9 bases. J lost 1 base, V lost 6 bases, and 9 bases had no gene match. The germline gives CDR1 SGHAT, CDR2 FQNNGV. This CDR3 contains 16 residues. The CDR3 sequence is CASRKGPGQGNTEAFF. The CDR3 bases are TGTGCCAGCAGGAAGGGGCCGGGACAGGGGAACACTGAAGCTTTCTTT.

This clone was recorded many times. The rearrangement links TRBV7-2 to TRBJ1-6; D is ambiguous. The ends were cut back, 5 bases at V and 6 bases at J, with 14 bases in the middle. Germline CDR1 is SGHTA and CDR2 is FQGNSA. This CDR3 comprises 15 residues. The CDR3 spells CASSPGRTFNSPLHF. CDR3 nucleotides: TGTGCCAGCAGCCCCGGACGGACCTTTAATTCACCCCTCCACTTT.

The chain is built from TRBV28 and TRBJ1-2; tentative D call: TRBD1 (6 bases). The CDR3 runs to 15 residues. V was shortened by 6 bases and J by 2 bases, with 16 bases between the two germline ends. Germline V gene data show CDR1 as MDHEN and CDR2 as SYDVKM. The CDR3 nucleotides read TGTGCCAGCAGGCCGAGGGGGACCTTGAACTATGGCTACACCTTC. Translated: CASRPRGTLNYGYTF.

The V gene is TRBV6-1, the J gene TRBJ1-5; D is unresolved. Germline V lookup: CDR1 MNHNS, CDR2 SASEGT. The CDR3 covers 17 residues. V lost 4 bases, J lost 0 bases, and 16 bases lay in between. The CDR3 DNA sequence: TGTGCCAGCAGTGGGGCCGGGAGCTCCCTTAGCAATCAGCCCCAGCATTTT. Translated: CASSGAGSSLSNQPQHF.

This clone came up a few times. The V gene is TRBV24-1, the J gene TRBJ2-2, with TRBD1 as a possible D gene (6 bases). The CDR3 runs 13 residues. V was trimmed by 3 bases and J by 5 bases, leaving 6 bases between them. Germline V gene data show CDR1 as KGHDR and CDR2 as SFDVKD. As DNA, the CDR3 is TGTGCCACCAGTGATCAGGGGACCGGGGAGCTGTTTTTT. Translation gives CATSDQGTGELFF.

The J gene is TRBJ2-2, the V gene TRBV19, with 7 bases fitting TRBD2. V shed 3 bases and J 3 bases; nucleotides not matched to a gene: 7. Germline V lookup: CDR1 LNHDA, CDR2 SQIVND (reference sequence). The CDR3 length is 16 residues. For the CDR3, the DNA is TGTGCCAGTAGTATGCGGGCTAGCGGAGACACCGGGGAGCTGTTTTTT. Translating gives CASSMRASGDTGELFF.

The chain recombines TRBV19 with TRBJ2-3; possibly TRBD1 for D (5 bases). This CDR3 is built from 15 residues. Trimming took 3 bases from V and 6 from J, leaving 16 bases between them. Germline lookup yields CDR1 LNHDA and CDR2 SQIVND (reference sequence). This CDR3 reads CASSMGQLVWDTQYF. The CDR3 nucleotides are TGTGCCAGTAGTATGGGGCAGCTTGTGTGGGATACGCAGTATTTT.

The chain joins TRBV7-3 to TRBJ1-2; no firm D call. The V gene's germline CDR1 is SGHTA and CDR2 FQGTGA. V was clipped by 0 bases and J by 8 bases, with 16 bases between them. The length of the CDR3 is 15 residues. Written as DNA, the CDR3 is TGTGCCAGCAGCTTAACGCTCGGGATTATTGGGGGCTACACCTTC. This gives the protein CASSLTLGIIGGYTF.

The table lists this clone with a count of one. The chain links TRBV18 to TRBJ1-1, with 10 bases lining up with TRBD1. Germline-derived CDR1 and CDR2 are KGHSH and LQKENI. The CDR3 loop spans 12 amino acids. The trim removed 6 bases at V and 7 bases at J, leaving 2 bases unmatched. The CDR3 reads CASSGTGVEAFF. In nucleotides, the CDR3 is TGTGCCAGCTCGGGGACAGGGGTTGAAGCTTTCTTT.

The chain uses TRBV9 and TRBJ1-3; TRBD1 matches at 8 bases. The ends lost 0 bases at V and 1 base at J; junction bases unmatched: 21. From germline, CDR1 is SGDLS and CDR2 YYNGEE. The CDR3 is 22 amino acids. The CDR3, as DNA: TGTGCCAGCAGCGTAGCTATCGGACAGGGTTTCTCCGGGACCCTTTCTGGAAACACCATATATTTT. It is translated as CASSVAIGQGFSGTLSGNTIYF.

This sequence joins TRBV2 and TRBJ2-7; 12 bases are shared with TRBD2. CDR1 SNHLY and CDR2 FYNNEI come from the germline V gene. The junction had 4 bases not matched to a gene; V was cut back by 3 bases and J by 4 bases. The CDR3 is made up of 15 amino acids. The CDR3 loop reads CASSDRLAGGYEQYF. The CDR3 coding sequence is TGTGCCAGCAGTGACAGGCTAGCGGGAGGGTACGAGCAGTACTTC.

Comments on this clone: One end of the junction is discordant with germline, which a read error may explain. This chain connects TRBV7-7 to TRBJ2-2, with TRBD2 matching 7 bases. CDR3 length equals 16 residues. CDR1 SSHAT and CDR2 FNYEAQ come from the germline V gene (reference sequence). CDR3 sequence (DNA): TGTGCTAGCAGCTTAGATCCGGGGGGGAACACCGGGGAGCTGTTTTTT. Encoded protein: CASSLDPGGNTGELFF.

The chain combines TRBV11-3 with TRBJ2-5; D unclear. The germline CDR1 and CDR2 sequences are SGHNT and YENEEA. V shed 1 base and J shed 5 bases, with 11 bases lying between them. The CDR3 is 14 amino acids. The CDR3 loop is CASSLGTVVETQYF. CDR3 nucleotide sequence: TGTGCCAGCAGCTTAGGAACGGTTGTGGAGACCCAGTACTTC.

This chain joins TRBV7-3 and TRBJ2-2, with D unresolved. Germline values: CDR1 SGHTA, CDR2 FQGTGA. The CDR3 totals 11 residues. V was trimmed by 5 bases and J by 8 bases, leaving 6 bases between them. CDR3 in DNA: TGTGCCAGCAGCCACGGGGGGGAGCTGTTTTTT. Amino acid sequence: CASSHGGELFF.

This chain links TRBV6-5 with TRBJ2-7; D might be TRBD1 or TRBD2, each matching 6 bases. The germline gives CDR1 MNHEY, CDR2 SVGAGI. The CDR3 has 15 residues. The V and J ends lost 2 bases and 4 bases respectively, with 15 bases between them. CDR3 in amino acids: CASSYGSGAQYEQYF. CDR3 sequence (DNA): TGTGCCAGCAGTTACGGATCGGGGGCGCAGTACGAGCAGTACTTC.